The entry below gives a single T cell receptor (beta chain) sequence along with its context. The sample comes from a study of blood T cells in healthy people across ages. A second PCR, run for about 6 to 11 cycles, used a sample-barcoded 5' primer plus a J-beta primer mix. TCRdb fed the 5' RACE reads into MiXCR, producing one record per CDR3 protein. The data show nearly 1 million distinct CDR3 sequences, with 45% to 60% seen just once and about a fifth held by the top ten. This receptor was taken from a woman in her sixties or seventies in good health. Material: blood.

The CDR3 DNA reads TGTGCCAGCAGGGGAACAGGGGAGGCTTTCTTT. It translates to CASRGTGEAFF. V gene TRBV6-5 combines with J gene TRBJ1-1; TRBD1 aligns across 7 bases. The ends lost 6 bases at V and 11 bases at J; junction bases unmatched: 6. There are 11 residues in the CDR3. Germline loops: CDR1 MNHEY, CDR2 SVGAGI.